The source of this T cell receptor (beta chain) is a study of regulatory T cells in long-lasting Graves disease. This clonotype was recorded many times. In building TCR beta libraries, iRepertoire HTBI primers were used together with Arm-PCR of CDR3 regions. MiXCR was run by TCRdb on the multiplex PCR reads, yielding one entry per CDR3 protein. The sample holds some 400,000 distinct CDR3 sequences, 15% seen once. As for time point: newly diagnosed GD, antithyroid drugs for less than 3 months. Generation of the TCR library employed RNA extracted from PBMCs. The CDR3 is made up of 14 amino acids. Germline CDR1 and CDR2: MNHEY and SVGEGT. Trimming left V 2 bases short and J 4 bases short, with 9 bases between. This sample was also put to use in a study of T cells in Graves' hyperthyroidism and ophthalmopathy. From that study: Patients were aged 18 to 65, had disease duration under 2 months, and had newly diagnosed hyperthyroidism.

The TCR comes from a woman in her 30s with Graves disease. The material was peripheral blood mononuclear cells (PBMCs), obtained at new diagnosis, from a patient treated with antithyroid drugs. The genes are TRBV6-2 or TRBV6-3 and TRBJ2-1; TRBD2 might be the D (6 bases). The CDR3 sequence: CASSYGRGYNEQFF. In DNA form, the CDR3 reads TGTGCCAGCAGTTACGGTCGGGGGTACAATGAGCAGTTCTTC.